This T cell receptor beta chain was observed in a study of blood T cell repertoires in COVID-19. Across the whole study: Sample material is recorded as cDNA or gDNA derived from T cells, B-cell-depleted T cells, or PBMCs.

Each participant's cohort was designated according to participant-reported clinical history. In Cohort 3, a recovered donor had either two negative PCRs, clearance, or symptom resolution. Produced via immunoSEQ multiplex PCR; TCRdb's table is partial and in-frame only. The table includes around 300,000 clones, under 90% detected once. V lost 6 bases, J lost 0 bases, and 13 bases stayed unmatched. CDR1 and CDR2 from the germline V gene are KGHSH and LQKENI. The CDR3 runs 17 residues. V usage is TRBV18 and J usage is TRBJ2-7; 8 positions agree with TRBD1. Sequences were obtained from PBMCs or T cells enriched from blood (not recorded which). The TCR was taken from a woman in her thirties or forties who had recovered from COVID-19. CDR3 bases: TGTGCCAGCTCGCCGCTTGGACAGGGATTAAGCTCCTACGAGCAGTACTTC. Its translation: CASSPLGQGLSSYEQYF.